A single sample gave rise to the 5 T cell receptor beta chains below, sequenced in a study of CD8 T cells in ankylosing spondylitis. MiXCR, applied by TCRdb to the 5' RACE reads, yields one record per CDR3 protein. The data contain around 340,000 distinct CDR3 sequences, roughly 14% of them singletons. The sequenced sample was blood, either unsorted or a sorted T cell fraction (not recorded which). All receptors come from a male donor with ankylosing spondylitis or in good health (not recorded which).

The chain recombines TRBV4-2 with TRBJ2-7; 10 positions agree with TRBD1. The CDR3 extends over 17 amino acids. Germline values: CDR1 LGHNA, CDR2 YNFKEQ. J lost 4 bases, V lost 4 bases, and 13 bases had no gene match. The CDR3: CASSLVGGDRGLYEQYF. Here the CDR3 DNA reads TGTGCCAGCAGCCTAGTAGGGGGAGACAGGGGGCTTTACGAGCAGTACTTC.

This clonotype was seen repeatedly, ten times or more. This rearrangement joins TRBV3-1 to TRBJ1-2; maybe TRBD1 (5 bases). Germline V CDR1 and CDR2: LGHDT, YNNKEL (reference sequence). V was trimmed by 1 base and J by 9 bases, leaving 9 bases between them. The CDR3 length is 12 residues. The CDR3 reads CASSQATVSYTF. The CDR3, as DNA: TGTGCCAGCAGCCAAGCGACAGTCAGCTACACCTTC.

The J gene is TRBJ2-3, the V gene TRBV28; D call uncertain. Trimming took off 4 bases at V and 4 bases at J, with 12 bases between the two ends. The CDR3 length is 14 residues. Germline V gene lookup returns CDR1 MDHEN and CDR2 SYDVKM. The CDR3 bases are TGTGCCAGCAGTTACGGTCGAAGGGCAGATACGCAGTATTTT. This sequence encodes CASSYGRRADTQYF.

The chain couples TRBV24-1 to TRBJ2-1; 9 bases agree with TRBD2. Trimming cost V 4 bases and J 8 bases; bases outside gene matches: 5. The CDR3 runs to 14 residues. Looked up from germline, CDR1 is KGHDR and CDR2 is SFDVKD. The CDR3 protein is CATSDPSGDDEQFF. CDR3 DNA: TGTGCCACCAGTGACCCTAGCGGGGACGATGAGCAGTTCTTC.

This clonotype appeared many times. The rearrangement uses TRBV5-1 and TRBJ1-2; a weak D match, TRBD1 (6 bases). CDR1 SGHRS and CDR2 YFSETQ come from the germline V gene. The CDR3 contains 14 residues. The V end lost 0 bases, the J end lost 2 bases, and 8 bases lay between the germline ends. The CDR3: CASSLDGQNYGYTF. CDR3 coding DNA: TGCGCCAGCAGCTTGGACGGACAGAACTATGGCTACACCTTC.